The subject of this entry is one TCR beta chain. Its antigen is not known. Vbeta (60) and Jbeta (13) primers were used in the PCR. The protocol was immunoSEQ multiplex PCR, while the TCRdb copy is restricted to in-frame clones and leaves out a portion. The table shows about 140,000 clones, with approximately 83% occurring only once. The data were obtained in a study of cytomegalovirus exposure and HLA in healthy donors. Study outcomes and limitations: Cytomegalovirus-associated status was assigned to 150 or so TCR beta chains.

V was shortened by 7 bases and J by 0 bases, with 15 bases between the two germline ends. The CDR3 totals 15 residues. Germline-derived CDR1 and CDR2 are SGHRS and YFSETQ. The receptor was derived from a man aged 35 to 55 in good health and CMV-seronegative. The sequenced material came from PBMCs. The chain employs TRBV5-1 and TRBJ2-3; D remains ambiguous. CDR3 nucleotide sequence: TGCGCCAGCCACCGCTTGGGCTCTAGCACAGATACGCAGTATTTT. It is translated as CASHRLGSSTDTQYF. Full variable domain (outside the CDR3, taken from reference TRBV5-1 and TRBJ2-3): KAGVTQTPRYLIKTRGQQVTLSCSPISGHRSVSWYQQTPGQGLQFLFEYFSETQRNKGNFPGRFSGRQFSNSRSEMNVSTLELGDSALYLCASHRLGSSTDTQYFGPGTRLTVL.